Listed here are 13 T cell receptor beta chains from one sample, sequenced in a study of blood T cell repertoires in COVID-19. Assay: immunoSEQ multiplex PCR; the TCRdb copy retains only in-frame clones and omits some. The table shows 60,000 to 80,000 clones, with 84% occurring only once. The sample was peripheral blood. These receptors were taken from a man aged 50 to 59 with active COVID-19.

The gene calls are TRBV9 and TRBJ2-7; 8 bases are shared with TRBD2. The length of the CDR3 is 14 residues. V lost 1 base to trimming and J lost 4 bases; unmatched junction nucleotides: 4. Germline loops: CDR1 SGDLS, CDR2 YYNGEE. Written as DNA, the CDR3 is TGTGCCAGCAGCGTAACTAGCGGACCTTACGAGCAGTACTTC. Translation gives CASSVTSGPYEQYF.

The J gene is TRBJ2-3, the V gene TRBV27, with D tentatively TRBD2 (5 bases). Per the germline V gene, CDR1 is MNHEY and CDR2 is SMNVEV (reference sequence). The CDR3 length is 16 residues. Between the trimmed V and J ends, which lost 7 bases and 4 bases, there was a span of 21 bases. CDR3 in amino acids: CASKKLRELGPDTQYF. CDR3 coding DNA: TGTGCCAGCAAAAAACTCCGGGAACTAGGGCCAGATACGCAGTATTTT.

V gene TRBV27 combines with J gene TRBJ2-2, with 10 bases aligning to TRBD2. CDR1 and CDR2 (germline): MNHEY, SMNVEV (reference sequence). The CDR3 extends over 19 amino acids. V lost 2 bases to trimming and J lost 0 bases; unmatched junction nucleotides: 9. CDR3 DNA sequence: TGTGCCAGCAGTTTAGGTCGGCTAGCGGGAGACGCGAACACCGGGGAGCTGTTTTTT. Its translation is CASSLGRLAGDANTGELFF.

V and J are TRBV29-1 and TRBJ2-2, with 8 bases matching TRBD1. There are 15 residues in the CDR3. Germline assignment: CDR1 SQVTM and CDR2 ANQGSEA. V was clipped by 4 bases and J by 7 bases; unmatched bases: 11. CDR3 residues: CSVVFDRGYVGELFF. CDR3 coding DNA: TGCAGCGTTGTCTTCGACAGGGGATATGTCGGGGAGCTGTTTTTT.

CDR3 coding DNA: TGTGCCAGCAGCCTGGGACTAGCGGGGGGCACGGGGACCGGGGAGCTGTTTTTT. Translation: CASSLGLAGGTGTGELFF. The chain combines TRBV5-4 with TRBJ2-2; 15 bases match TRBD2. The CDR3 sequence is 18 residues long. J was trimmed by 5 bases and V by 4 bases; bases with no gene match: 9. Germline V CDR1 and CDR2: SGHNT, YYREEE (reference sequence).

In nucleotides, the CDR3 is TGTGCCAGCAGTCCTGACAGCTTGAACACTGAAGCTTTCTTT. As protein: CASSPDSLNTEAFF. The rearrangement links TRBV7-9 to TRBJ1-1; the D gene is possibly TRBD1 (5 bases). Trimming stripped 6 bases from V and 0 bases from J, with 11 bases between. From germline, CDR1 is SEHNR and CDR2 FQNEAQ (reference sequence). The CDR3 has 14 amino acids.

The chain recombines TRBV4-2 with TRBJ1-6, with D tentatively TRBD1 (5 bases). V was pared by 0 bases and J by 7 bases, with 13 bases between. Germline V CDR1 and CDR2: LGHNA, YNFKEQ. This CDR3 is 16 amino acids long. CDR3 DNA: TGTGCCAGCAGCCAAGATATCGGAGGGGCCAATTCACCCCTCCACTTT. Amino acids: CASSQDIGGANSPLHF.

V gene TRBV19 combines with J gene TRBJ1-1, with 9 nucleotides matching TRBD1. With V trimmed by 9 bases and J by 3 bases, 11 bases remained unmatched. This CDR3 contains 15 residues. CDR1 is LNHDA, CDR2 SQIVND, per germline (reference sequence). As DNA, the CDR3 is TGTGCCAGCCACCGGGACAGGGAAGGTGACACTGAAGCTTTCTTT. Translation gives CASHRDREGDTEAFF.

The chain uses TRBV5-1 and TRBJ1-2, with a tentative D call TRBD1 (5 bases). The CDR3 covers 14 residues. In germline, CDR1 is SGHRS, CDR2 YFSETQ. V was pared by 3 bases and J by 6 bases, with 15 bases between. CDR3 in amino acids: CASSSGEGWDGYTF. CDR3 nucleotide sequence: TGCGCCAGCAGCTCGGGGGAAGGTTGGGATGGCTACACCTTC.

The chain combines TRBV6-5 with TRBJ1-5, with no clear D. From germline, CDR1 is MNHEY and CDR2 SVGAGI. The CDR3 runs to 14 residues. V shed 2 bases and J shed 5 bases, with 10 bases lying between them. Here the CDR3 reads CASSYRGRDQPQHF. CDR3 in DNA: TGTGCCAGCAGTTACAGAGGGAGAGATCAGCCCCAGCATTTT.

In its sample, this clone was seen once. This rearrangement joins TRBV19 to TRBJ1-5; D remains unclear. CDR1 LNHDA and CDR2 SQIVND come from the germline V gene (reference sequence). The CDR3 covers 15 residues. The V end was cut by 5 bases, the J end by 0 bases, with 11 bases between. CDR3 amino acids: CASSWAGYSNQPQHF. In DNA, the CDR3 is TGTGCCAGTAGTTGGGCAGGCTATAGCAATCAGCCCCAGCATTTT.

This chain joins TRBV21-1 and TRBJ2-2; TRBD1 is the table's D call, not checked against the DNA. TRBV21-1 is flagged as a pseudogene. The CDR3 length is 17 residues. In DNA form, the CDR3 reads TGTGCCAGCAGTACTCCGGACAGGGGGTCTGTGACCGGGGAGCTGTTTTTT. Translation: CASSTPDRGSVTGELFF.

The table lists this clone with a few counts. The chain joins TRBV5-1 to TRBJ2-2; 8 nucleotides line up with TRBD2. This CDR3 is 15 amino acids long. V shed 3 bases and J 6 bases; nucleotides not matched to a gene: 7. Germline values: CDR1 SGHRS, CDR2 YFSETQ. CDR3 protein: CASSSGGPGPGELFF. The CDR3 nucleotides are TGCGCCAGCAGCTCGGGAGGGCCAGGGCCCGGGGAGCTGTTTTTT. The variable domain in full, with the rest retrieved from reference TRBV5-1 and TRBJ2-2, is KAGVTQTPRYLIKTRGQQVTLSCSPISGHRSVSWYQQTPGQGLQFLFEYFSETQRNKGNFPGRFSGRQFSNSRSEMNVSTLELGDSALYLCASSSGGPGPGELFFGEGSRLTVL.